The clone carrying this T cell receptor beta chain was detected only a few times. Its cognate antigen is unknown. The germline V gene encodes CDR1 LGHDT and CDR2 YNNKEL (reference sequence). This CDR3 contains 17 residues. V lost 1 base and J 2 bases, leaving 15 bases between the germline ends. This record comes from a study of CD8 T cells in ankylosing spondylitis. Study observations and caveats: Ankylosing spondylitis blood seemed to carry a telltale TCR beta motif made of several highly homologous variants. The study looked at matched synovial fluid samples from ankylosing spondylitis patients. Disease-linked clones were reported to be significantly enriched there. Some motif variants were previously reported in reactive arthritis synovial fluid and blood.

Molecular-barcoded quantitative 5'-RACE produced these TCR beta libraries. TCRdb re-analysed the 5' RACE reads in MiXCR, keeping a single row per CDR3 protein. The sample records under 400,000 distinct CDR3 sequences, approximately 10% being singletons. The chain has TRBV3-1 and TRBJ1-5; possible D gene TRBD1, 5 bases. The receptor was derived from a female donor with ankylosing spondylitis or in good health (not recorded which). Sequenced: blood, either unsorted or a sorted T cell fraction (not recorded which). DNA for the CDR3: TGTGCCAGCAGCCAAGGGGGCGGAGGGATTGGCAATCAGCCCCAGCATTTT. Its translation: CASSQGGGGIGNQPQHF.